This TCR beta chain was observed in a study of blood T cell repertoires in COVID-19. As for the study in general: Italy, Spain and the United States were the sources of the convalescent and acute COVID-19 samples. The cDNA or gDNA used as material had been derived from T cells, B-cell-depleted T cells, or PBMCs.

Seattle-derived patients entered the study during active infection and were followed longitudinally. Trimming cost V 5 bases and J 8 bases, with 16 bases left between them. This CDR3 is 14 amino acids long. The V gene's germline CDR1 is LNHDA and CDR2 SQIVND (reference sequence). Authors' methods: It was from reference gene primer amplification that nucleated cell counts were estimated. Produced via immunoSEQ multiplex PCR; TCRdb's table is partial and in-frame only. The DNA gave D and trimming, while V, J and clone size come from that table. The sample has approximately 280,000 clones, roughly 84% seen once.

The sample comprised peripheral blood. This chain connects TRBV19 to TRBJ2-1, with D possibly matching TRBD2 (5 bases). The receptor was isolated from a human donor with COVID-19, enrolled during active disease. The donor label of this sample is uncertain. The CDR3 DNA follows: TGTGCCAGTAGTGGCGGGCCGACCTTGGATGAGCAGTTCTTC. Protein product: CASSGGPTLDEQFF.